The text below deals with one TCR beta chain. Antigen unknown. This sample is drawn from a study of shared clonotypes between healthy human individuals. The naive CD8 fraction comprised CD45RO-negative cells positively selected for CCR7 and excluded terminally differentiated effector memory CD45RA+ cells. Donors were Caucasian adults residing in Nashville, Tennessee, USA. V lost 5 bases and J lost 7, with 15 bases in between. Germline CDR1 is MDHEN and CDR2 is SYDVKM. This CDR3 contains 14 residues. Study findings and constraints: Blood was the only sampled material, and tissue repertoires likely differ. Owing to a small donor count, the genetic and exposure-history diversity represented was limited. Memory subsets generally showed smaller estimated richness than naive subsets did.

Assay: immunoSEQ multiplex PCR; the TCRdb copy retains only in-frame clones and omits some. In the table there are about 2 million clones, about 94% of which are singletons. Sequenced input: naive CD8+ T cells sorted from blood. This receptor was taken from a young man in good health. The genes are TRBV28 and TRBJ1-5; D not resolved. DNA of the CDR3: TGTGCCAGCAGTCCACGTACTTGGTTCCAGCCCCAGCATTTT. Protein product: CASSPRTWFQPQHF.